These T cell receptor beta chains were read from a single sample in a study of blood T cell repertoires in COVID-19. The data were produced by immunoSEQ multiplex PCR, yet TCRdb's version contains in-frame clones alone and is incomplete. The sample carries approximately 300,000 clones, about 87% recorded once. Sequencing was carried out using peripheral blood. These receptors all stem from a woman in her 40s with acute or convalescent COVID-19. CDR3s include the opening cysteine and the closing phenylalanine or tryptophan. A D gene is named only where the DNA matches it firmly. Clone size is not always given. Where it is, it says once, few, many or a class for expanded clones.

J gene | V gene | clone size | D gene | CDR3 DNA | CDR3 protein
TRBJ1-5 | TRBV18 | - | - | TGTGCCAGCTCACCTGACCTCCGAGACAGTAGCAATCAGCCCCAGCATTTT | CASSPDLRDSSNQPQHF
TRBJ1-2 | TRBV19 | - | TRBD1 | TGTGCCAGTAGCCGGGACAGAAACTATGGCTACACCTTC | CASSRDRNYGYTF
TRBJ1-5 | TRBV2 | - | - | TGTGCCAGCATGGGGCAGGGATATCGGAGTCAGCCCCAGCATTTT | CASMGQGYRSQPQHF
TRBJ2-3 | TRBV6-1 | few | - | TGTGCCAGCAGTGAAATACAGGGTAGCACAGATACGCAGTATTTT | CASSEIQGSTDTQYF
TRBJ1-6 | TRBV11-1 | - | - | TGTGCCAGCGGATCAGGGAATTCACCCCTCCACTTT | CASGSGNSPLHF
TRBJ1-2 | TRBV11-2 | - | - | TGTGCCAGCAGCTTAAACGGAGATGGCTACACCTTC | CASSLNGDGYTF
TRBJ1-3 | TRBV5-4 | - | - | TGTGCCAGCAGTCCGGACAGCAGGATTGGAAACACCATATATTTT | CASSPDSRIGNTIYF
TRBJ2-6 | TRBV5-1 | - | TRBD1 | TGCGCCAGCAGCTTGGGTTGGACAGGGGGCACTGGGGCCAACGTCCTGACTTTC | CASSLGWTGGTGANVLTF
TRBJ1-1 | TRBV7-9 | once | - | TGTGCCAGCAGCTTACAGGTGAACACTGAAGCTTTCTTT | CASSLQVNTEAFF
TRBJ2-3 | TRBV12-5 | - | - | TGTGCTAGTGGTTTGGTACGGTTTGATCGGCGGTTTAGCACAGATACGCAGTATTTT | CASGLVRFDRRFSTDTQYF
TRBJ1-2 | TRBV7-3 | - | - | TGTGCCAGCAGCCCCACAGGGAACTATGGCTACACCTTC | CASSPTGNYGYTF
TRBJ2-3 | TRBV11-2 | - | TRBD2 | TGTGCCAGCAGCTTTAGACTAGCGGGGGGGAGCACAGATACGCAGTATTTT | CASSFRLAGGSTDTQYF
TRBJ1-1 | TRBV5-1 | - | - | TGCGCCAGCAGCTCTATTAACCCCCCAGGGATTGGTGAAGCTTTCTTT | CASSSINPPGIGEAFF
TRBJ2-3 | TRBV6-5 | - | TRBD2 | TGTGCCACCCGGGAGGCAGCCACAGATACGCAGTATTTT | CATREAATDTQYF
TRBJ2-5 | TRBV6-4 | few | TRBD2 | TGTGCCAGCAGTGTAGCGGGGGGCGATCAAGAGACCCAGTACTTC | CASSVAGGDQETQYF
TRBJ2-5 | TRBV3-1/TRBV3-2 | few | TRBD1 | TGTGCCAGCAGCTTGTCAGGGGGCAAAGAGACCCAGTACTTC | CASSLSGGKETQYF
TRBJ1-6 | TRBV5-1 | once | TRBD1 | TGCGCCAGCAGCCCGGACAGGGCTCGGAATTCACCCCTCCACTTT | CASSPDRARNSPLHF
TRBJ2-5 | TRBV4-1 | - | TRBD2 | TGCGCCAGCAGCCAAGAAGAGCGCGGGGGGGGGAAAGAGACCCAGTACTTC | CASSQEERGGGKETQYF
TRBJ2-3 | TRBV3-1/TRBV3-2 | once | - | TGTGCCAGCAGCCGACTAAGCAGTCCAGATACGCAGTATTTT | CASSRLSSPDTQYF
TRBJ1-2 | TRBV7-2 | once | TRBD1 | TGTGCCAGCAGCTTCGACAGGGGGGCCTTCTATGGCTACACCTTC | CASSFDRGAFYGYTF
TRBJ1-1 | TRBV5-1 | - | - | TGCGCCAGCAGCTTGGTATGGGGCGTTGAGGTCACTGAAGCTTTCTTT | CASSLVWGVEVTEAFF
TRBJ1-6 | TRBV13 | - | - | TGTGCCAGCAGCCGATGGACGGGGAATTCACCCCTCCACTTT | CASSRWTGNSPLHF
TRBJ1-2 | TRBV2 | - | TRBD1 | TGTGCCAGCAGTGAGACAGGGGGTGTCTCATATGGCTACACCTTC | CASSETGGVSYGYTF
TRBJ1-2 | TRBV19 | - | - | TGTGCCAGTAGACAGGGTAATGGCTACACCTTC | CASRQGNGYTF
TRBJ1-1 | TRBV7-9 | - | - | TGTGCCAGCAGCTTCCGGGGAGCTGAAGCTTTCTTT | CASSFRGAEAFF
TRBJ2-2 | TRBV19 | - | - | TGTGCCAGTAGTGTGGAGGGGCTAGCCGGGGAGCTGTTTTTT | CASSVEGLAGELFF
TRBJ1-1 | TRBV19 | - | - | TGTGCCAGTAGTGCCTATACCACTGAAGCTTTCTTT | CASSAYTTEAFF
TRBJ2-3 | TRBV3-1/TRBV3-2 | - | - | TGTGCCAGCAGCCACGGGACTCCTAGCACAGATACGCAGTATTTT | CASSHGTPSTDTQYF
TRBJ1-2 | TRBV30 | - | - | TGTGCCTGGAGTGTACGACACAGAAACTATGGCTACACCTTC | CAWSVRHRNYGYTF
TRBJ2-1 | TRBV11-3 | - | TRBD2 | TGTGCCAGCAGCTTAGGACTAGCGGGGGAGCAGTTCTTC | CASSLGLAGEQFF
TRBJ1-6 | TRBV7-8 | - | - | TGTGCCAGCAGCTCGCTACGACCCGGGGGAAGTGATAATTCACCCCTCCACTTT | CASSSLRPGGSDNSPLHF
TRBJ2-5 | TRBV2 | - | TRBD2 | TGTGCCAGCTGCCGGGGGGGCCAGGAGACCCAGTACTTC | CASCRGGQETQYF
TRBJ2-1 | TRBV5-1 | - | TRBD2 | TGCGCCAGCAGCTTGAGGGGCTGGGGAGCGGGGAGGACCTACAATGAGCAGTTCTTC | CASSLRGWGAGRTYNEQFF
TRBJ1-1 | TRBV6-6 | - | TRBD1 | TGTGCCAGCAGTTACGGGGACAGGGGTAAAGCTTTCTTT | CASSYGDRGKAFF
TRBJ1-5 | TRBV10-3 | - | TRBD1 | TGTGCCATCAGTGAAGAGGGGGCAGGCAATCAGCCCCAGCATTTT | CAISEEGAGNQPQHF
TRBJ2-3 | TRBV11-2 | once | TRBD2 | TGTGCCAGCAGCTCCCTCGCGGGGGGACGCATTGTTACGCAGTATTTT | CASSSLAGGRIVTQYF
TRBJ1-6 | TRBV7-3 | - | TRBD1 | TGTGCCAGCAGCTCGTCAGGGGGTCTGGGTTCACCCCTCCACTTT | CASSSSGGLGSPLHF
TRBJ2-3 | TRBV3-1/TRBV3-2 | - | TRBD2 | TGTGCCAGCACGGTCAGCGGGGGGCGGGGAGATACGCAGTATTTT | CASTVSGGRGDTQYF
TRBJ1-4 | TRBV19 | - | TRBD1 | TGTGCCAGTAGCAAAGGGACAGGGAGGAGTAACAATGAAAAACTGTTTTTT | CASSKGTGRSNNEKLFF
TRBJ2-5 | TRBV15 | once | TRBD1 | TGTGCCACCAGCGAGGGACAGGGTGGGGAGACCCAGTACTTC | CATSEGQGGETQYF
TRBJ1-4 | TRBV19 | - | - | TGTGCCAGTAGCCTCGTCGGGACTAATGAAAAACTGTTTTTT | CASSLVGTNEKLFF
TRBJ1-1 | TRBV11-2 | - | - | TGTGCCAGCAGCTCGTACGGTAGGGGGACTGAAGCTTTCTTT | CASSSYGRGTEAFF
TRBJ1-3 | TRBV2 | - | - | TGTGCCAGCAGTGACAGGTACACCATATATTTT | CASSDRYTIYF
TRBJ1-2 | TRBV18 | - | TRBD1 | TGTGCCAGCTCACCGGTAGGGACAGGGGACGGCTACACCTTC | CASSPVGTGDGYTF
TRBJ1-1 | TRBV5-4 | few | - | TGTGCCAGCAGTTCGGACAGAGGCGAAGCTTTCTTT | CASSSDRGEAFF
TRBJ2-3 | TRBV6-1 | - | TRBD1 | TGTGCCAGCAGTGAAGGGACAGGGCACACAGATACGCAGTATTTT | CASSEGTGHTDTQYF
TRBJ1-3 | TRBV3-1/TRBV3-2 | - | TRBD1 | TGTGCCAGCAGATTCGGACAGGCTGGAAACACCATATATTTT | CASRFGQAGNTIYF
TRBJ1-2 | TRBV9 | - | TRBD1 | TGTGCCAGCAGCGTAGGGGACAGGGGTCCAGAGAACTATGGCTACACCTTC | CASSVGDRGPENYGYTF